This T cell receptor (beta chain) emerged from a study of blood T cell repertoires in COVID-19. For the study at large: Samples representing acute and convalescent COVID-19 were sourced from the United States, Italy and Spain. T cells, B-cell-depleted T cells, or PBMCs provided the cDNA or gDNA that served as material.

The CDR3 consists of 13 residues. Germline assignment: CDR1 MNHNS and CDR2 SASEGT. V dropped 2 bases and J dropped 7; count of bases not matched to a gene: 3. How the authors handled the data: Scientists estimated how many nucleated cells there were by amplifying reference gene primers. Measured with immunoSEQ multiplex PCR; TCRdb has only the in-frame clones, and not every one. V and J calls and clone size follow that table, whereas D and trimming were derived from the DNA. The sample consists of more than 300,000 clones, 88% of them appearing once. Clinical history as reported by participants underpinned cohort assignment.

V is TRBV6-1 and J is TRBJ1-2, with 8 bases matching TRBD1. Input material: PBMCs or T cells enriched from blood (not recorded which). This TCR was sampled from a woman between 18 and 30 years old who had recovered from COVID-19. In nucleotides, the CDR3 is TGTGCCAGCAGTGAACAGGGGGCCTTTGGCTACACCTTC. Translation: CASSEQGAFGYTF.